This T cell receptor beta chain was observed in a study of blood T cells in healthy people across ages. This clonotype was observed at least ten times. The antigen is unknown. The study drew donors from healthy Caucasian individuals in Russia aged roughly 6 to 90. Isolation per sample recovered at least 7 million PBMCs. General study results and limits: Per million T cells, the diversity of TCR beta decreased roughly linearly as age advanced. Naive and antigen-experienced cells could not be conclusively compared, given unsorted PBMCs.

Using a J-beta primer mix together with a sample-barcoded 5' primer, a second PCR was run for 7 to 11 cycles. TCRdb fed the 5' RACE reads into MiXCR, producing one record per CDR3 protein. Among 450,000 to 700,000 distinct CDR3 sequences listed, about 25% were seen once. Germline assignment: CDR1 SGHRS and CDR2 YFSETQ. The CDR3 has 13 residues. With 4 bases clipped from V and 7 bases from J, the junction kept 5 bases outside the gene matches. The sample taken for sequencing was blood. The source of this sequence is a woman in her 70s in good health. V gene TRBV5-1 combines with J gene TRBJ2-1; 7 bases are a match to TRBD2. CDR3 DNA: TGCGCCAGCAGCGTAACTAGCGCTAATGAGCAGTTCTTC. This encodes CASSVTSANEQFF.